The 14 T cell receptor beta chains below come from one sample, sequenced in a study of Graves' ophthalmopathy and Graves' hyperthyroidism. TCR beta CDR3 amplification used RNA transcripts. RT-PCR was first run with HTBI primers, then multiplex PCR in a second round. TCRdb itself ran the multiplex PCR reads through MiXCR, one entry per CDR3 protein. The sample gives roughly 160,000 distinct CDR3 sequences, about two fifths of which show up once; nearly 9% is in the top ten. Sequencing input: peripheral blood. The receptors were sampled from a man aged 25 to 40 with Graves' ophthalmopathy.

The table lists this clonotype with many counts. This chain uses TRBV7-2 with TRBJ2-5, with TRBD2 matching 7 bases. The germline V gene encodes CDR1 SGHTA and CDR2 FQGNSA. V was clipped by 0 bases and J by 4 bases; unmatched bases: 5. The CDR3 runs 15 residues. The CDR3 reads CASSLAGGPGETQYF. The CDR3 DNA is TGTGCCAGCAGCTTAGCGGGAGGGCCTGGAGAGACCCAGTACTTC.

The gene calls are TRBV12-3 or TRBV12-4 and TRBJ2-7; D might be TRBD2 (6 bases). The CDR3 extends over 14 amino acids. Trimming cost V 4 bases and J 5 bases, with 15 bases left between them. CDR3 loop: CASSYYGEDNEQYF. The CDR3 region has the DNA TGTGCCAGCAGTTATTACGGGGAGGACAACGAGCAGTACTTC.

CDR3 nucleotide sequence: TGTGCCAGCAGCTTACTGGGCAGGGTAAATTCACCCCTCCACTTT. As protein: CASSLLGRVNSPLHF. V is TRBV7-2 and J is TRBJ1-6; weak D call: TRBD1 (5 bases). CDR1 and CDR2 from the germline V gene are SGHTA and FQGNSA. Between the trimmed V and J ends, which lost 2 bases and 7 bases, there was a span of 12 bases. CDR3 length equals 15 residues.

The chain is built from TRBV19 and TRBJ1-1; 10 bases are shared with TRBD1. CDR1 LNHDA and CDR2 SQIVND come from the germline V gene (reference sequence). V trimming: 7 bases; J trimming: 8 bases; junction bases outside the gene matches: 10. The CDR3 has 14 residues. The CDR3 sequence: CASTRTGTGVEAFF. The CDR3 DNA is TGTGCCAGTACTCGAACCGGGACAGGGGTAGAAGCTTTCTTT.

This clonotype showed up many times. J is TRBJ1-2 and V is TRBV11-2, with D unresolved. Trimming took 0 bases from V and 1 from J, leaving 12 bases between them. This CDR3 comprises 16 residues. In germline, CDR1 is SGHAT, CDR2 FQNNGV. CDR3 in amino acids: CASSLDSAGLNYGYTF. Here the CDR3 DNA reads TGTGCCAGCAGCTTAGATTCCGCAGGCCTTAACTATGGCTACACCTTC.

This clonotype was seen a single time. The chain recombines TRBV15 with TRBJ1-1, with 10 bases fitting TRBD1. The CDR3 totals 15 residues. The V and J ends lost 0 bases and 8 bases, in that order; junction bases with no gene match: 6. CDR1 is LNHNV and CDR2 is YYDKDF in the germline V gene (reference sequence). CDR3 sequence (DNA): TGTGCCACCAGCAGAGATGGGTTGACAGGGGGCGAAGCTTTCTTT. Amino acid sequence: CATSRDGLTGGEAFF.

This clonotype appeared many times. The chain recombines TRBV27 with TRBJ2-7, with 8 bases identical to TRBD1. V shed 3 bases, J shed 5 bases, and the junction held 3 bases outside the gene matches. Germline CDR1 reads MNHEY; CDR2 reads SMNVEV (reference sequence). This CDR3 spans 13 amino acids. CDR3 residues: CASSLDRVHEQYF. The CDR3 DNA reads TGTGCCAGCAGTTTGGACAGGGTCCACGAGCAGTACTTC.

This clonotype turned up a few times. CDR3 sequence reads: CASSSQQGSSYEQYF. In DNA form, the CDR3 reads TGTGCCAGCAGTTCACAACAGGGGAGCTCCTACGAGCAGTACTTC. The V gene is TRBV12-3 or TRBV12-4, the J gene TRBJ2-7, with 7 bases aligning to TRBD1. The length of the CDR3 is 15 residues. V lost 4 bases and J lost 0; bases outside the gene matches: 6.

This clonotype was observed at least ten times. The junction does not match germline at one end; this may be a read error. This chain connects TRBV15 to TRBJ1-1; D gene unclear. The length of the CDR3 is 13 residues. In germline, CDR1 is LNHNV, CDR2 YYDKDF (reference sequence). The CDR3 DNA follows: TGTGCCACCAGCAGATCCGAGAACACTAAAGCTTTCTTT. It is translated as CATSRSENTKAFF.

The rearrangement links TRBV6-2 or TRBV6-3 to TRBJ2-7; TRBD2 might be the D (6 bases). CDR1 is MNHEY, CDR2 SVGEGT, per germline. The CDR3 runs 15 residues. V was pared by 0 bases and J by 5 bases, with 14 bases between. The CDR3 sequence is CASSYSARGTDEQYF. The CDR3 nucleotides are TGTGCCAGCAGTTACTCGGCCCGGGGGACCGACGAGCAGTACTTC.

The chain is built from TRBV19 and TRBJ2-7, with TRBD1 matching 7 bases. The CDR3 runs 14 residues. CDR1 and CDR2 from the germline V gene are LNHDA and SQIVND (reference sequence). Trimming at V came to 6 bases and at J to 5 bases, leaving 10 bases not matched to a gene. CDR3 DNA: TGTGCCAGTAGAGGACAGGACTGGGGCGACGAGCAGTACTTC. This translates into CASRGQDWGDEQYF. Filled out from reference TRBV19 and TRBJ2-7, the complete variable domain reads DGGITQSPKYLFRKEGQNVTLSCEQNLNHDAMYWYRQDPGQGLRLIYYSQIVNDFQKGDIAEGYSVSREKKESFPLTVTSAQKNPTAFYLCASRGQDWGDEQYFGPGTRLTVT.

This clonotype was seen many times. The V gene is TRBV12-3 or TRBV12-4, the J gene TRBJ2-5, with D tentatively TRBD1 (6 bases). This CDR3 has 15 amino acids. Deletions cut 2 bases from V and 0 bases from J, with 10 bases between. CDR3 in DNA: TGTGCCAGCAGTTTAAGGACAGTCTACCAAGAGACCCAGTACTTC. Translated, it gives CASSLRTVYQETQYF.

Ten or more counts support this clonotype. The chain combines TRBV6-5 with TRBJ1-1; 7 bases align to TRBD1. The CDR3 runs to 17 residues. V lost 4 bases and J lost 1; bases outside the gene matches: 12. Germline CDR1 MNHEY, CDR2 SVGAGI. The CDR3 sequence is CASSSTRDSAGNTEAFF. The CDR3 DNA is TGTGCCAGCAGTTCCACCCGGGACAGCGCCGGGAACACTGAAGCTTTCTTT.

This clonotype was recorded many times. The chain employs TRBV9 and TRBJ2-3; 10 bases line up with TRBD2. Germline trimming cut 5 bases from V and 1 base from J; bases unmatched to any gene: 4. The CDR3 is made up of 15 amino acids. Germline assignment: CDR1 SGDLS and CDR2 YYNGEE. CDR3 sequence: CASRLTSGRTDTQYF. The CDR3 bases are TGTGCCAGCAGGTTGACTAGCGGGCGCACAGATACGCAGTATTTT.